The sample holds a few counts of the clone carrying this T cell receptor beta chain. Antigen unknown. This sample is drawn from a study of early T cells in non-severe SARS-CoV-2 infection. The overall study: Investigators sequenced bulk RNA drawn from unsorted whole blood, and chains remained unpaired. Broader study findings: There was a bias toward anti-spike CD8 responses in VDJdb matching, which missed private and CD4 specificities.

Individual cDNA molecules each received unique molecular identifiers attached to them. TCRdb re-called the 5' RACE reads with MiXCR, one entry per CDR3 protein. This sample yields tens of thousands of distinct CDR3 sequences, of which 4.5% to 7% are seen a single time; approximately 4.1% belongs to the top ten. This CDR3 is built from 16 residues. Germline V lookup: CDR1 MNHEY, CDR2 SMNVEV (reference sequence). The trim removed 2 bases at V and 1 base at J, leaving 6 bases unmatched. The receptor's source is an adult who was a healthcare worker with PCR-confirmed SARS-CoV-2 infection or an uninfected control (not recorded which). Source material: whole blood. The V and J genes are TRBV27 and TRBJ2-7, with 9 bases fitting TRBD1. In nucleotides, the CDR3 is TGTGCCAGCAGTTTAGGGGGACAGGGTAATTCCTACGAGCAGTACTTC. Its translation: CASSLGGQGNSYEQYF.